At least ten counts were recorded for the clone carrying this T cell receptor beta chain. Its antigen is undetermined. TCRdb reanalysed the reads using MiXCR and keeps one entry per CDR3 protein. The sample consists of some 600,000 distinct CDR3 sequences, 20% to 25% of them appearing once. The sample belongs to a study of T cell repertoires in cytomegalovirus infection. Study in general: Both a matching HLA type and CMV infection were indicated by public TCR beta signatures.

Overall study results and limits: HLA-C-restricted CMV clonotypes gave the most frequent clonotype in two of eight donors.

Sequencing was performed on CD8+ T cells from PBMCs. This TCR was sampled from a human donor in good health (CMV status not recorded). Some clones in this sample may be carry-over from other donors' samples.

CDR3 residues: CASSPRQGWGTDTQYF. The DNA for the CDR3 is TGTGCCAGCAGTCCCCGACAGGGTTGGGGCACAGATACGCAGTATTTT. The chain uses TRBV12-3 or TRBV12-4 and TRBJ2-3; 7 nucleotides match TRBD1. The trim removed 5 bases at V and 1 base at J, leaving 9 bases unmatched. The CDR3 length is 16 residues.